This TCR beta chain was sequenced for a study of cytomegalovirus exposure and HLA in healthy donors. Study as a whole: From donors who were HLA-typed, an early data release held approximately 84 million unique TCRs.

Notes on the study in general: The authors enumerated over 150 TCR beta chains as linked to cytomegalovirus. Follow-up analysis found HLA locus-dependent TCR association rates, highest for DRB1 and lowest for HLA-C.

In regard to this clone: Its antigen is not identified.

The CDR3 length is 14 residues. The PCR contained 60 Vbeta and 13 Jbeta primers. Generated by immunoSEQ multiplex PCR, the TCRdb table keeps only in-frame clones and is missing some. This sample has around 120,000 clones, with around three quarters found just once. The V and J genes are TRBV21-1 and TRBJ2-5; TRBD2 is the table's D call, not checked against the DNA. TRBV21-1 is classified as a pseudogene. This TCR came from a human donor in good health. The sequenced sample was PBMCs. The DNA for the CDR3 is TGTGCCAGCAGCAACGGAGCGGGACAAGAGACCCAGTACTTC. Translating gives CASSNGAGQETQYF.